This entry is about one T cell receptor beta chain. The V gene lost 1 base and the J gene lost 2 bases, with 8 bases spanning the gap. The length of the CDR3 is 14 residues. The data belong to a study of cytomegalovirus exposure and HLA in healthy donors. 13 Jbeta primers and 60 Vbeta primers were used for the PCR. Assay: immunoSEQ multiplex PCR; the TCRdb copy retains only in-frame clones and omits some. The table includes 150,000 to 200,000 clones, over 70% detected once. This TCR was sampled from a woman aged 18-29 years in good health and CMV-seronegative. Specimen: PBMCs. This rearrangement joins TRBV23-1 to TRBJ1-1; no clear D gene. TRBV23-1 is identified as an open reading frame with a role that is uncertain. The CDR3 is CASSQFTLNTEAFF. As DNA, the CDR3 is TGCGCCAGCAGTCAATTTACCCTAAACACTGAAGCTTTCTTT.